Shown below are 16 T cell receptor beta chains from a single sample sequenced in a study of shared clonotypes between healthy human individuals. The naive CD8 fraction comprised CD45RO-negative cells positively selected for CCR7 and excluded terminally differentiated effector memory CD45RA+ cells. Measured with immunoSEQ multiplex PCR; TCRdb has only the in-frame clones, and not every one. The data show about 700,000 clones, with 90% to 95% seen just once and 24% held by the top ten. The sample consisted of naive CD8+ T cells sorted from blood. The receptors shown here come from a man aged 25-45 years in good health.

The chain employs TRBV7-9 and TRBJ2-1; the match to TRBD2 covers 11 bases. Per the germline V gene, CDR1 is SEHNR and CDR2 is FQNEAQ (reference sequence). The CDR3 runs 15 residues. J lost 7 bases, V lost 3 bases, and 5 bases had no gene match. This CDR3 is CASSLIAGGQNEQFF. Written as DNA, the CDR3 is TGTGCCAGCAGCTTGATAGCGGGAGGGCAAAATGAGCAGTTCTTC.

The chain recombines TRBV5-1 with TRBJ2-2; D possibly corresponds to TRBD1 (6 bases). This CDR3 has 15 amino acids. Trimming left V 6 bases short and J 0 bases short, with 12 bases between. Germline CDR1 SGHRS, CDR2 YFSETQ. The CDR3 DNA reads TGCGCCAGCATGGGACACTTATCGAACACCGGGGAGCTGTTTTTT. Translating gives CASMGHLSNTGELFF. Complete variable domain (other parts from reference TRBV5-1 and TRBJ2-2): KAGVTQTPRYLIKTRGQQVTLSCSPISGHRSVSWYQQTPGQGLQFLFEYFSETQRNKGNFPGRFSGRQFSNSRSEMNVSTLELGDSALYLCASMGHLSNTGELFFGEGSRLTVL.

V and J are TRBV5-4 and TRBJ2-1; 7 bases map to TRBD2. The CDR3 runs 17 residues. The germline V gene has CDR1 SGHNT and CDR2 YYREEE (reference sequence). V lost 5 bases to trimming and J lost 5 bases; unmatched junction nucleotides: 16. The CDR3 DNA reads TGTGCCAGCAGTTCACCGCTTCGCGGGAGTACGGACAATGAGCAGTTCTTC. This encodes CASSSPLRGSTDNEQFF.

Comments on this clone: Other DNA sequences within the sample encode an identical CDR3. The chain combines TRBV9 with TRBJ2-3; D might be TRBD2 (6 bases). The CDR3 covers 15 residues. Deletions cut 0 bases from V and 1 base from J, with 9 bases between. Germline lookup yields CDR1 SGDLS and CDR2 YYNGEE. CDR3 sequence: CASSVDGGGTDTQYF. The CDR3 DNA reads TGTGCCAGCAGCGTAGACGGGGGAGGCACAGATACGCAGTATTTT.

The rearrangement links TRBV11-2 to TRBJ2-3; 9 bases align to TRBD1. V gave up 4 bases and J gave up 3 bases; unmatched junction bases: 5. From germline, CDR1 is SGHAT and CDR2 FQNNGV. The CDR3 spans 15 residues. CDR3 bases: TGTGCCAGCAGCTACGGGACAGGGTCTACAGATACGCAGTATTTT. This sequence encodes CASSYGTGSTDTQYF.

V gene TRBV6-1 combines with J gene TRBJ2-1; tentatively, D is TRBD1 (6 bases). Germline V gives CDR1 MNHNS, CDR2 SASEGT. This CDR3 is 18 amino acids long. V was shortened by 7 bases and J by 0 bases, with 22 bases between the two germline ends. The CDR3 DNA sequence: TGTGCCAGCACTGACAGGCGGACTTATGGGAGCTCCTACAATGAGCAGTTCTTC. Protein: CASTDRRTYGSSYNEQFF.

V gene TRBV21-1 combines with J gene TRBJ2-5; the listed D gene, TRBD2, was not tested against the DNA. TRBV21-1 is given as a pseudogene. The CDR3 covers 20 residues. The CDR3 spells CASSTGPGLAGVKPQETQYF. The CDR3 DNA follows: TGTGCCAGCAGTACCGGGCCGGGACTAGCGGGAGTGAAGCCGCAGGAGACCCAGTACTTC.

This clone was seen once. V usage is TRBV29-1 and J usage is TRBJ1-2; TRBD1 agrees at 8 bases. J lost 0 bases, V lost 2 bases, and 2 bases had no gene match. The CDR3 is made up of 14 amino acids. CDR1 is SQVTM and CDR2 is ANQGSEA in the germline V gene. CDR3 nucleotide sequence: TGCAGCGTTGAAAGGACAGGGACTAACTATGGCTACACCTTC. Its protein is CSVERTGTNYGYTF. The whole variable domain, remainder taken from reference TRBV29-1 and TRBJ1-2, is SAVISQKPSRDICQRGTSLTIQCQVDSQVTMMFWYRQQPGQSLTLIATANQGSEATYESGFVIDKFPISRPNLTFSTLTVSNMSPEDSSIYLCSVERTGTNYGYTFGSGTRLTVV.

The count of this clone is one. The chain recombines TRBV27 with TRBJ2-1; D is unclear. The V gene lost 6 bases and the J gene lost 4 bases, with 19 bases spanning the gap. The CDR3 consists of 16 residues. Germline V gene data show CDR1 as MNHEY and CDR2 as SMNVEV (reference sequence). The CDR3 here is CASSPLMLVSYNEQFF. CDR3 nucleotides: TGTGCCAGCAGCCCCCTTATGTTAGTATCTTACAATGAGCAGTTCTTC.

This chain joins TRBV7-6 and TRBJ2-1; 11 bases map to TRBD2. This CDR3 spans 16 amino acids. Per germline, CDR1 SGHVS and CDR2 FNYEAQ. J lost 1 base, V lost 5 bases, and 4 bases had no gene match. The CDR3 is CASSRTSGSSYNEQFF. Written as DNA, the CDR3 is TGTGCCAGCAGCCGAACTAGCGGGAGTTCCTACAATGAGCAGTTCTTC.

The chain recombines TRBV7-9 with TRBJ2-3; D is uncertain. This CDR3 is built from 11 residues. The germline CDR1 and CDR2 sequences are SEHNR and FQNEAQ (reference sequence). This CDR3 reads CQTFSTDTQYF. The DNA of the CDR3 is TGTCAGACCTTTAGCACAGATACGCAGTATTTT.

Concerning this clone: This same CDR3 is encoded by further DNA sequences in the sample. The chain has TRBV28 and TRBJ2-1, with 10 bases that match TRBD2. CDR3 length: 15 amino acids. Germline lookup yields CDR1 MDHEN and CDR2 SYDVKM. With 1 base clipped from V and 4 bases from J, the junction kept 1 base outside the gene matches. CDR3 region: CASSLSLAGYNEQFF. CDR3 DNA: TGTGCCAGCAGTTTATCACTAGCGGGGTACAATGAGCAGTTCTTC.

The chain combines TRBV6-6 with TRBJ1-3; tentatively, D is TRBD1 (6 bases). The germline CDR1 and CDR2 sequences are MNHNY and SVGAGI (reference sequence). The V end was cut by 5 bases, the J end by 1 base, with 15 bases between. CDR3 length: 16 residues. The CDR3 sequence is CASSIRQVGSGNTIYF. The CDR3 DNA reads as TGTGCCAGCAGTATACGACAGGTGGGATCTGGAAACACCATATATTTT.

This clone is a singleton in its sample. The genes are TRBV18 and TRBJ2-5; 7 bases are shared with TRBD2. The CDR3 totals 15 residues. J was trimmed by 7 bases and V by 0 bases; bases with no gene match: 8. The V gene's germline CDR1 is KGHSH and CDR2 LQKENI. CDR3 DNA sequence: TGTGCCAGCTCACCACCCGATCGGGAGGTCGGGACCCAGTACTTC. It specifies CASSPPDREVGTQYF.

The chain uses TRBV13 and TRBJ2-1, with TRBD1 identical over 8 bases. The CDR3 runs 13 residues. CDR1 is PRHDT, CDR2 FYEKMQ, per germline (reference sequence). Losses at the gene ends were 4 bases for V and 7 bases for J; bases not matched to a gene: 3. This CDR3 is CASSSDRGNEQFF. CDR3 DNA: TGTGCCAGCAGCTCCGACAGGGGAAATGAGCAGTTCTTC.

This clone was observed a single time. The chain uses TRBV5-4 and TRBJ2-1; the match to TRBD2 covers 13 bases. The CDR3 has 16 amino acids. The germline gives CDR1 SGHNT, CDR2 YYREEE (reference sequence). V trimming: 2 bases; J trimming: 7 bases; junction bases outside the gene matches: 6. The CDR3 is CASSFRTSGSRNEQFF. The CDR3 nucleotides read TGTGCCAGCAGCTTCCGGACTAGCGGGAGCCGGAATGAGCAGTTCTTC.